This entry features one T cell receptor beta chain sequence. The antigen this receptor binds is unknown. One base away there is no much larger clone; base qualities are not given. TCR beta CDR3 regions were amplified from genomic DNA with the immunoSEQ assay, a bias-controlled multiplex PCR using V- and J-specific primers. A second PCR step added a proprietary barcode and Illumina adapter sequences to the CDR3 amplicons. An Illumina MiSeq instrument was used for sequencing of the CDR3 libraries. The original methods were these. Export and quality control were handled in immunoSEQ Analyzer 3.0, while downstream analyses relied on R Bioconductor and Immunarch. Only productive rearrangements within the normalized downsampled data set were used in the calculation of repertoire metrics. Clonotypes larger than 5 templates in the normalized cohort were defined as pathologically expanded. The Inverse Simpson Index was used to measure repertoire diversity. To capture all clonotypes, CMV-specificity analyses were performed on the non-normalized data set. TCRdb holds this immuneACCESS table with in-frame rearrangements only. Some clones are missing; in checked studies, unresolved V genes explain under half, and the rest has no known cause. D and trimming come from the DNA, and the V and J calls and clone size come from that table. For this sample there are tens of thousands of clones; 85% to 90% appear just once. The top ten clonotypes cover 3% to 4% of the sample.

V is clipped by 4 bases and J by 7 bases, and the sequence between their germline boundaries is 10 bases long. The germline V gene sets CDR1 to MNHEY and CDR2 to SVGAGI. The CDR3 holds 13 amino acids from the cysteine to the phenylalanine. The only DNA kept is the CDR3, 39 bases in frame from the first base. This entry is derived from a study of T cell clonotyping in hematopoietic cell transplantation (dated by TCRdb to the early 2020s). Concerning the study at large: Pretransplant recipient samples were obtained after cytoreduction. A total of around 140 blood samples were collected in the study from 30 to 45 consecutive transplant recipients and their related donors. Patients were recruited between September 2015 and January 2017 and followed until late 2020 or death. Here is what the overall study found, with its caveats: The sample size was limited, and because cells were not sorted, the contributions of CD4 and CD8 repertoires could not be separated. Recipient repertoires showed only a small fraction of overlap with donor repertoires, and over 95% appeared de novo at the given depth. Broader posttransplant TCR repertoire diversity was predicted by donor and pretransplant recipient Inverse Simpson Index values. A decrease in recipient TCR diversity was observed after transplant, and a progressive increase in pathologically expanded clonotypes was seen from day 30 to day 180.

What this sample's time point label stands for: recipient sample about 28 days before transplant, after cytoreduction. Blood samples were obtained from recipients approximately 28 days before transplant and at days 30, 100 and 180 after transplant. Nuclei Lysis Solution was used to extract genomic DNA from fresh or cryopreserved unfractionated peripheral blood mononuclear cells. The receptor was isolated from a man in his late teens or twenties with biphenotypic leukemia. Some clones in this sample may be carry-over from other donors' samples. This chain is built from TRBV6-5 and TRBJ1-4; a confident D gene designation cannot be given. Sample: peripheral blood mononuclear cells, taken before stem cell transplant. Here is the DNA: TGTGCCAGCAGTTCCCAGGTTAGTGAAAAACTGTTTTTT. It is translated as CASSSQVSEKLFF.